This T cell receptor (beta chain) was recorded in a study of response to subunit inactivated influenza vaccine. Study-level results: Each seasonal flu vaccination may recruit only limited new T cells, authors suggested.

TCRdb fed the RT-PCR reads into MiXCR, producing one record per CDR3 protein. The data contain about 780,000 distinct CDR3 sequences, less than 20% of them singletons. The CDR3 is 15 amino acids. The germline V gene encodes CDR1 SGHKS and CDR2 YYEKEE (reference sequence). This clonotype occurred once. The target antigen is unknown. One junction end does not reproduce the germline sequence, and a read error may be involved. The V and J genes are TRBV5-5 and TRBJ2-1; tentative D call: TRBD2 (6 bases). The receptor comes from a man in his fifties who received an inactivated influenza vaccine. The source was PBMCs from blood, collected more than 4 days after vaccination. CDR3 loop: CASGFLTSPINEQFF. CDR3 nucleotides: TGTGCCAGCGGCTTTTTGACTAGTCCAATCAATGAGCAGTTCTTC.